This TCR beta chain derives from a study of T cell repertoires in cytomegalovirus infection. Study details: Signatures in public TCR beta sequences pointed to both CMV infection and matching HLA type.

TCRdb called the reads again in MiXCR, with one record for every CDR3 protein. The sample comprises around 450,000 distinct CDR3 sequences, about 33% of which are singletons, and roughly 15% rests with the top ten. V was pared by 1 base and J by 6 bases, with 9 bases between. The germline V gene has CDR1 MGHRA and CDR2 YSYEKL. This CDR3 contains 14 residues. This TCR was sampled from a human donor in good health (CMV status not recorded). Some clones in this sample may be carry-over from other donors' samples. The sequencing sample was made of PBMCs. The gene calls are TRBV4-1 and TRBJ1-4, with D perhaps matching TRBD1 (6 bases). The CDR3 loop is CASSQGRTDEKLFF. DNA for the CDR3: TGCGCCAGCAGCCAAGGAAGGACAGATGAAAAACTGTTTTTT.